The entry below gives a single TCR beta chain sequence along with its context. The TCR beta CDR3 regions underwent amplification from RNA transcripts. HTBI-primed RT-PCR formed the first round, and a multiplex PCR formed the second. TCRdb re-derived calls from the multiplex PCR reads in MiXCR, one entry per CDR3 protein. Here the sample spans around 660,000 distinct CDR3 sequences, more than 40% being singletons. The CDR3 is made up of 15 amino acids. V lost 0 bases, J lost 7 bases, and 10 bases lay in between. Germline V gene lookup returns CDR1 SGHTA and CDR2 FQGNSA. The data are from a study of Graves' ophthalmopathy and Graves' hyperthyroidism.

This chain links TRBV7-2 with TRBJ1-6; D not resolved. The clonotype was recovered from an adult man with Graves' ophthalmopathy. Sequencing was carried out using peripheral blood. CDR3 region: CASSLAPGSNSPLHF. The CDR3 DNA is TGTGCCAGCAGCTTAGCGCCCGGGAGCAATTCACCCCTCCACTTT.